The T cell receptor beta chain described here comes from a study of CD8 T cells in ankylosing spondylitis. This clonotype was counted at least ten times. V gave up 0 bases and J gave up 5 bases, with 8 bases separating them. This CDR3 contains 13 residues. Germline values: CDR1 LNHNV, CDR2 YYDKDF (reference sequence). TCRdb re-analysed the 5' RACE reads in MiXCR, keeping a single row per CDR3 protein. The repertoire consists of 200,000 to 300,000 distinct CDR3 sequences, with roughly 8.2% occurring once and the leading ten covering approximately 4.8%. This TCR was sampled from a female donor with ankylosing spondylitis or in good health (not recorded which). The chain has TRBV15 and TRBJ2-7; D not resolved. Input material: blood, either unsorted or a sorted T cell fraction (not recorded which). CDR3 region: CATSRELSNEQYF. DNA of the CDR3: TGTGCCACCAGCAGAGAGCTCTCTAACGAGCAGTACTTC.